This is a list of T cell receptor beta chains from one sample in a study of blood T cell repertoires in COVID-19. The method was immunoSEQ multiplex PCR; TCRdb's version includes in-frame clones alone and lacks a portion of them. The data show 260,000 or so clones, approximately 84% seen once. Source material: peripheral blood. Receptors originate from a human donor in a cohort sampled during active COVID-19. Each CDR3 is given with its conserved first and last residue. D genes are given only for firm matches. Not all rows give a size; the values are once, few, many and, for expanded clones, a class.

j_call cdr3_length v_call d_call clone_size cdr3_aa cdr3_nt
TRBJ1-2 14 TRBV6-6 TRBD1 . CASSLDRDKGGYTF TGTGCCAGCAGTTTGGACAGGGATAAGGGTGGCTACACCTTC
TRBJ2-3 17 TRBV5-1 TRBD2 . CASSSMDYSGGADTQYF TGCGCCAGCAGCTCAATGGATTATAGCGGGGGGGCAGATACGCAGTATTTT
TRBJ1-1 14 TRBV5-1 . . CASSAQNTNTEAFF TGCGCCAGCAGTGCACAGAACACCAACACTGAAGCTTTCTTT
TRBJ2-7 14 TRBV7-9 . . CASSLVGRGDEQYF TGTGCCAGCAGCTTAGTAGGCAGGGGCGACGAGCAGTACTTC
TRBJ2-3 16 TRBV10-1 TRBD2 . CASSNWTSGSADTQYF TGCGCCAGCAGCAATTGGACTAGCGGGAGCGCAGATACGCAGTATTTT
TRBJ2-7 11 TRBV6-5 . once CASSYSSEQYF TGTGCCAGCAGTTACTCGAGCGAGCAGTACTTC
TRBJ1-2 11 TRBV2 . few CASILNYGYTF TGTGCCAGCATACTCAACTATGGCTACACCTTC
TRBJ2-5 17 TRBV5-1 TRBD2 . CASSLPGLAGPQETQYF TGCGCCAGCAGCCTGCCCGGACTAGCGGGGCCCCAAGAGACCCAGTACTTC
TRBJ2-5 14 TRBV7-2 . . CASSPQGRGETQYF TGTGCCAGCAGCCCCCAGGGAAGGGGAGAGACCCAGTACTTC
TRBJ2-2 15 TRBV2 . . CASSPERGNTGELFF TGTGCCAGCAGCCCCGAAAGGGGCAACACCGGGGAGCTGTTTTTT
TRBJ2-3 14 TRBV5-1 TRBD2 . CASSLDSGIDTQYF TGCGCCAGCAGCTTGGACAGCGGGATCGATACGCAGTATTTT
TRBJ2-2 14 TRBV29-1 TRBD2 . CSARTSGDTGELFF TGCAGCGCACGGACTAGCGGAGACACCGGGGAGCTGTTTTTT
TRBJ1-2 14 TRBV5-4 . once CASRVRHTSYGYTF TGTGCCAGCAGAGTCAGACACACCAGCTATGGCTACACCTTC
TRBJ1-2 15 TRBV4-3 . . CASSQETQGPNGYTF TGCGCCAGCAGCCAAGAGACCCAGGGCCCAAATGGCTACACCTTC
TRBJ2-1 15 TRBV7-6 TRBD2 . CASSFASGLLNEQFF TGTGCCAGCAGCTTTGCTAGCGGTCTGCTCAATGAGCAGTTCTTC
TRBJ2-1 15 TRBV7-9 . . CASSLGLVRENEQFF TGTGCCAGCAGCTTAGGGTTAGTCCGGGAGAATGAGCAGTTCTTC